These 16 T cell receptor beta chains originate from one sample sequenced in a study of cytomegalovirus exposure and HLA in healthy donors (dated 2017 in TCRdb). To prepare the library, the immunoSEQ multiplex PCR assay was applied. The table was pulled from immuneACCESS by TCRdb, which kept in-frame rearrangements only. Such tables lose some clones; where checked, under half of the loss comes from unresolved V genes, and the rest has no known cause. The sample profile shows roughly 330,000 clones; about nine tenths of them were found once. The ten largest account for 1% to 1.5% of the sample. The sample comprised PBMCs. The receptors shown here come from a woman younger than 45 in good health and CMV-seropositive.

The chain carries TRBV9 and TRBJ2-5; 12 bases map to TRBD2. Trimming took 4 bases from V and 3 from J; bases not matched to a gene: 4. This CDR3 has 15 amino acids. The V gene's germline CDR1 is SGDLS and CDR2 YYNGEE. CDR3 loop: CASSPRTSGEETQYF. As DNA, the CDR3 is TGTGCCAGCAGCCCCCGGACTAGCGGGGAAGAGACCCAGTACTTC.

The genes are TRBV4-2 and TRBJ2-5, with D perhaps matching TRBD2 (5 bases). The J call may be mistaken, given a closer DNA end match to TRBJ2-7. Per the germline V gene, CDR1 is LGHNA and CDR2 is YNFKEQ. The CDR3 sequence is 14 residues long. In DNA form, the CDR3 reads TGTGCCAGCAGCCACGGGGTCCAAGGGAACGAGCAGTACTTC. Translating gives CASSHGVQGNEQYF.

This chain links TRBV27 with TRBJ2-6; 10 nucleotides line up with TRBD1. After removal of 2 bases from V and 0 bases from J, the junction contained 1 base not matched to a gene. Germline CDR1 and CDR2: MNHEY and SMNVEV (reference sequence). The CDR3 length is 17 residues. The CDR3: CASSLRDRGSGANVLTF. DNA of the CDR3: TGTGCCAGCAGTTTACGGGACAGGGGCTCTGGGGCCAACGTCCTGACTTTC.

The chain has TRBV2 and TRBJ1-6; a possible D gene is TRBD1 (6 bases). The CDR3 extends over 15 amino acids. V was cut by 1 base and J by 7 bases, with 11 bases left in between. Germline V gene sequence: CDR1 SNHLY, CDR2 FYNNEI. The CDR3 loop reads CASSEEGQTNSPLHF. Here the CDR3 DNA reads TGTGCCAGCAGTGAAGAAGGACAGACGAATTCACCCCTCCACTTT. The entire variable domain, with the rest obtained from reference TRBV2 and TRBJ1-6, is as follows: EPEVTQTPSHQVTQMGQEVILRCVPISNHLYFYWYRQILGQKVEFLVSFYNNEISEKSEIFDDQFSVERPDGSNFTLKIRSTKLEDSAMYFCASSEEGQTNSPLHFGNGTRLTVT.

The chain is built from TRBV19 and TRBJ2-5; 7 bases are a match to TRBD1. The CDR3 is 14 amino acids. Germline assignment: CDR1 LNHDA and CDR2 SQIVND (reference sequence). V dropped 5 bases and J dropped 3; count of bases not matched to a gene: 6. The CDR3 DNA reads as TGTGCCAGTAGTTCCCAGGACAGGAAAGAGACCCAGTACTTC. It is translated as CASSSQDRKETQYF.

The rearrangement links TRBV4-1 to TRBJ2-1, with TRBD1 identical over 8 bases. There are 17 residues in the CDR3. CDR1 is MGHRA and CDR2 is YSYEKL in the germline V gene. V gave up 0 bases and J gave up 7 bases; unmatched junction bases: 11. The CDR3 sequence: CASSQDSAQGARNEQFF. As DNA, the CDR3 is TGCGCCAGCAGCCAAGATAGTGCGCAGGGGGCACGTAATGAGCAGTTCTTC.

The chain combines TRBV7-9 with TRBJ2-3; no firm D call. Looked up from germline, CDR1 is SEHNR and CDR2 is FQNEAQ (reference sequence). The CDR3 has 13 amino acids. Trimming stripped 0 bases from V and 9 bases from J, with 10 bases between. CDR3 sequence reads: CASSLAFSMTQYF. In DNA form, the CDR3 reads TGTGCCAGCAGCTTAGCATTTAGTATGACGCAGTATTTT. The whole variable domain, remainder taken from reference TRBV7-9 and TRBJ2-3, is DTGVSQNPRHKITKRGQNVTFRCDPISEHNRLYWYRQTLGQGPEFLTYFQNEAQLEKSRLLSDRFSAERPKGSFSTLEIQRTEQGDSAMYLCASSLAFSMTQYFGPGTRLTVL.

The chain recombines TRBV7-2 with TRBJ2-3; tentatively, D is TRBD2 (5 bases). The germline gives CDR1 SGHTA, CDR2 FQGNSA. The CDR3 is made up of 13 amino acids. Trimming stripped 5 bases from V and 1 base from J, with 7 bases between. Here the CDR3 DNA reads TGTGCCAGCAGCCGGGATGGCACAGATACGCAGTATTTT. Its translation is CASSRDGTDTQYF.

The chain's CDR3 is CASSPFSYNEQFF. The CDR3 coding sequence is TGTGCCAGCAGCCCGTTCAGCTACAATGAGCAGTTCTTC. The rearrangement joins TRBV7-9 to TRBJ2-1; D uncertain. The V end lost 5 bases, the J end lost 3 bases, and 8 bases lay between the germline ends. CDR3 length: 13 residues. The germline gives CDR1 SEHNR, CDR2 FQNEAQ (reference sequence).

The chain couples TRBV4-3 to TRBJ2-1, with D perhaps assigned TRBD1 or TRBD2 (5 bases each). The CDR3 length is 14 residues. Trimming shortened V by 1 base and J by 8 bases, and 12 bases separated the two germline ends. Germline V CDR1 and CDR2: LGHNA, YSLEER. CDR3 amino acids: CASSQGIRDHEQFF. The CDR3 DNA is TGCGCCAGCAGCCAAGGAATCAGGGACCATGAGCAGTTCTTC.

This chain links TRBV5-1 with TRBJ1-1; 9 bases fit TRBD1. Trimming at V came to 6 bases and at J to 3 bases, leaving 6 bases not matched to a gene. Germline V lookup: CDR1 SGHRS, CDR2 YFSETQ. This CDR3 has 14 amino acids. The CDR3 region has the DNA TGCGCCAGCAACCCGGGACAGGGCTACACTGAAGCTTTCTTT. It yields the protein CASNPGQGYTEAFF. The full variable domain, completed using reference TRBV5-1 and TRBJ1-1, is KAGVTQTPRYLIKTRGQQVTLSCSPISGHRSVSWYQQTPGQGLQFLFEYFSETQRNKGNFPGRFSGRQFSNSRSEMNVSTLELGDSALYLCASNPGQGYTEAFFGQGTRLTVV.

V and J are TRBV28 and TRBJ1-5, with D tentatively TRBD1 (6 bases). Germline lookup yields CDR1 MDHEN and CDR2 SYDVKM. The CDR3 loop spans 14 amino acids. V shed 7 bases and J shed 1 base, with 11 bases lying between them. The CDR3 sequence is CASTEQGSNQPQHF. In DNA form, the CDR3 reads TGTGCCAGCACCGAACAGGGAAGCAATCAGCCCCAGCATTTT.

The chain recombines TRBV29-1 with TRBJ2-1; 7 bases match TRBD2. J was trimmed by 9 bases and V by 6 bases; bases with no gene match: 8. CDR3 length equals 12 residues. Germline CDR1 reads SQVTM; CDR2 reads ANQGSEA. CDR3 sequence: CSVSSGVGEQFF. The CDR3 nucleotides are TGCAGCGTCTCAAGCGGGGTCGGTGAGCAGTTCTTC.

In this sample, this clone turned up once. This sequence joins TRBV7-8 and TRBJ2-2; possible D gene TRBD1, 6 bases. Trimming took off 4 bases at V and 9 bases at J, with 15 bases between the two ends. This CDR3 region has 14 residues. Germline CDR1 is SGHVS and CDR2 is FQNEAQ. CDR3 region: CASSSGQRDRELFF. In DNA form, the CDR3 reads TGTGCCAGCAGCTCAGGACAGCGAGATAGGGAGCTGTTTTTT.

This sequence joins TRBV5-8 and TRBJ1-5; the D gene is possibly TRBD1 (6 bases). V was clipped by 4 bases and J by 2 bases, with 13 bases between them. CDR3 length: 15 residues. Germline V gives CDR1 SGHTS, CDR2 YDEGEE. CDR3 DNA: TGTGCCAGCAGCCCCGCGAGGACAGGCAATCAGCCCCAGCATTTT. This translates into CASSPARTGNQPQHF.

This chain connects TRBV15 to TRBJ1-5, with 8 bases identical to TRBD1. The CDR3 has 16 residues. The trim removed 1 base at V and 9 bases at J, leaving 11 bases unmatched. Germline values: CDR1 LNHNV, CDR2 YYDKDF (reference sequence). CDR3 coding DNA: TGTGCCACCAGCAGAGCTACCACAGGGGGAATACCGCCCCAGCATTTT. Translation: CATSRATTGGIPPQHF.